This T cell receptor (beta chain) was observed in a study of shared clonotypes between healthy human individuals. Study at large: The donor group consisted of a couple of women and a few men, aged 18 to 49.

Remarks on this clone: The antigen remains unidentified.

Whole-study findings and limits: Sampling involved blood alone; tissue repertoires likely differ. Naive subsets tended to show greater estimated richness than memory subsets.

Positively selected for CCR7, the CD45RO-negative cells used as naive CD8 cells excluded terminally differentiated effector memory CD45RA+ cells. Data came from immunoSEQ multiplex PCR; TCRdb stores just in-frame clones and leaves some out. The sample holds under 2,000,000 clones, approximately 95% seen once. Trimming took 3 bases from V and 3 from J; bases not matched to a gene: 7. The CDR3 runs 16 residues. Germline assignment: CDR1 MNHEY and CDR2 SMNVEV (reference sequence). The V and J genes are TRBV27 and TRBJ1-5; 8 bases align to TRBD1. The sequencing input was naive CD8+ T cells sorted from blood. This clonotype was sampled from a man aged 18 to 29 in good health. The DNA of the CDR3 is TGTGCCAGCAGTTTGGGGCAGGGGGCCTTCAATCAGCCCCAGCATTTT. Translating it yields CASSLGQGAFNQPQHF.